The 22 T cell receptor beta chains reported below all come from one sample, sequenced in a study of T cell responses to AZD1222 COVID-19 vaccine. The protocol was immunoSEQ multiplex PCR, while the TCRdb copy is restricted to in-frame clones and leaves out a portion. In the table there are around 100,000 clones, over 75% of which are singletons. The specimen comprised peripheral blood, sampled on day 0 of AZD1222 vaccination. Receptors originate from an adult in good health.

The chain carries TRBV7-9 and TRBJ1-5, with 11 bases matching TRBD1. The junction had 5 bases not matched to a gene; V was cut back by 1 base and J by 6 bases. The CDR3 sequence is 16 residues long. Germline CDR1 reads SEHNR; CDR2 reads FQNEAQ (reference sequence). For the CDR3, the DNA is TGTGCCAGCAGCTTAGGGACAGGGGGCGAAGGTCAGCCCCAGCATTTT. Protein: CASSLGTGGEGQPQHF. The full variable domain, rest sourced from reference TRBV7-9 and TRBJ1-5, is DTGVSQNPRHKITKRGQNVTFRCDPISEHNRLYWYRQTLGQGPEFLTYFQNEAQLEKSRLLSDRFSAERPKGSFSTLEIQRTEQGDSAMYLCASSLGTGGEGQPQHFGDGTRLSIL.

J is TRBJ1-5 and V is TRBV9; D ambiguous. Trimming stripped 6 bases from V and 0 bases from J, with 13 bases between. Germline V gene sequence: CDR1 SGDLS, CDR2 YYNGEE. The CDR3 covers 15 residues. For the CDR3, the DNA is TGTGCCAGCACCCCGACTGGAAATAGCAATCAGCCCCAGCATTTT. Its translation is CASTPTGNSNQPQHF.

V is TRBV6-5 and J is TRBJ2-7, with D perhaps matching TRBD2 (5 bases). The CDR3 covers 13 residues. V was pared by 6 bases and J by 4 bases, with 13 bases between. Germline V gene data show CDR1 as MNHEY and CDR2 as SVGAGI. The CDR3 DNA reads as TGTGCCAGCAGGTGGGGAGAGACTTACGAGCAGTACTTC. It translates to CASRWGETYEQYF.

The rearrangement uses TRBV10-1 and TRBJ1-4, with D unresolved. CDR1 is WNHNN and CDR2 is SYGVQD in the germline V gene (reference sequence). V lost 9 bases, J lost 0 bases, and 5 bases lay in between. This CDR3 is 12 amino acids long. The CDR3 DNA is TGCGCCAGGGTGTCAACTAATGAAAAACTGTTTTTT. It is translated as CARVSTNEKLFF.

This CDR3 is CSVGQMNTEAFF. CDR3 nucleotides: TGCAGCGTGGGACAGATGAACACTGAAGCTTTCTTT. The rearrangement links TRBV29-1 to TRBJ1-1; TRBD1 aligns across 7 bases. CDR1 SQVTM and CDR2 ANQGSEA come from the germline V gene. V lost 6 bases to trimming and J lost 0 bases; unmatched junction nucleotides: 1. The CDR3 extends over 12 amino acids.

V is TRBV19 and J is TRBJ2-3; 7 bases line up with TRBD1. The length of the CDR3 is 15 residues. V shed 1 base and J 2 bases; nucleotides not matched to a gene: 3. From germline, CDR1 is LNHDA and CDR2 SQIVND (reference sequence). The CDR3 spells CASSIGGQYTDTQYF. CDR3 DNA: TGTGCCAGTAGTATAGGGGGACAGTACACAGATACGCAGTATTTT.

Note on this clone: Given the absence of the conserved phenylalanine or tryptophan at the CDR3 end, a read error is likely. This sequence joins TRBV6-5 and TRBJ1-6; D gene unclear. Deletions cut 8 bases from V and 5 bases from J, with 13 bases between. The germline V gene encodes CDR1 MNHEY and CDR2 SVGAGI. CDR3 length equals 14 residues. The CDR3 region is CASREHQDNSPLHL. Here the CDR3 DNA reads TGTGCCAGCCGCGAACACCAAGATAATTCACCCCTCCACCTT.

On this clone: The CDR3 end shows no conserved phenylalanine or tryptophan, and so a read error is likely. The genes are TRBV24-1 and TRBJ1-6; tentatively, D is TRBD1 (5 bases). The CDR3 is 14 amino acids. The V and J ends lost 5 bases and 8 bases respectively, with 12 bases between them. The V gene's germline CDR1 is KGHDR and CDR2 SFDVKD. As DNA, the CDR3 is TGTGCCACCAGTGGGGATGTAGGGGATTCACCCCTCCACCTT. It codes for CATSGDVGDSPLHL.

This clone has only one observation. The chain combines TRBV5-1 with TRBJ1-2; 12 bases are a match to TRBD1. The V segment lost 0 bases and the J segment 8 bases; nucleotides outside the gene matches: 5. The CDR3 contains 15 residues. CDR1 is SGHRS, CDR2 YFSETQ, per germline. DNA of the CDR3: TGCGCCAGCAGCTTGGCTGGGACAGGGGGCGCCGGCTACACCTTC. Translating gives CASSLAGTGGAGYTF.

CDR3 protein: CASSSGGQGAGGYTF. As DNA, the CDR3 is TGCGCCAGCAGCTCCGGAGGGCAGGGGGCAGGAGGCTACACCTTC. The rearrangement uses TRBV5-1 and TRBJ1-2; 8 nucleotides align to TRBD1. After removal of 3 bases from V and 8 bases from J, the junction contained 12 bases not matched to a gene. CDR3 length: 15 residues. Looked up from germline, CDR1 is SGHRS and CDR2 is YFSETQ.

The chain is built from TRBV5-4 and TRBJ2-5; D is undetermined. Germline CDR1 and CDR2: SGHNT and YYREEE (reference sequence). The CDR3 length is 14 residues. The V end was cut by 0 bases, the J end by 2 bases, with 8 bases between. CDR3 protein: CASSLGLNQETQYF. The CDR3 DNA reads TGTGCCAGCAGCTTGGGACTGAATCAAGAGACCCAGTACTTC.

V usage is TRBV3-1 (or the pseudogene TRBV3-2) and J usage is TRBJ1-3; D is unclear. Germline CDR1 reads LGHDT; CDR2 reads YNNKEL (reference sequence). Deletions cut 4 bases from V and 0 bases from J, with 10 bases between. The CDR3 totals 15 residues. CDR3 sequence: CASSRSRSSGNTIYF. Here the CDR3 DNA reads TGTGCCAGCAGCCGCAGTAGGTCCTCTGGAAACACCATATATTTT.

V and J are TRBV5-6 and TRBJ1-5; D remains ambiguous. Trimming took off 4 bases at V and 6 bases at J, with 11 bases between the two ends. Germline V lookup: CDR1 SGHDT, CDR2 YYEEEE. The CDR3 runs to 13 residues. This CDR3 is CASSQTGFQPQHF. The CDR3 DNA reads TGTGCCAGCAGCCAGACGGGTTTTCAGCCCCAGCATTTT.

The J gene is TRBJ2-7, the V gene TRBV27, with D hard to call. V lost 5 bases, J lost 0 bases, and 14 bases lay in between. Germline V CDR1 and CDR2: MNHEY, SMNVEV (reference sequence). The CDR3 sequence is 15 residues long. CDR3 residues: CASSAGRGPSYEQYF. DNA for the CDR3: TGTGCCAGCAGTGCCGGCCGAGGACCCTCCTACGAGCAGTACTTC.

This clone was detected only once. V gene TRBV3-1 (or the pseudogene TRBV3-2) combines with J gene TRBJ2-7; perhaps TRBD1 as D (6 bases). The CDR3 sequence is 12 residues long. Per germline, CDR1 LGHDT and CDR2 YNNKEL (reference sequence). Trimming stripped 0 bases from V and 11 bases from J, with 11 bases between. CDR3 in amino acids: CASSQEGTTKYF. The CDR3 DNA sequence: TGTGCCAGCAGCCAAGAAGGGACAACGAAGTACTTC.

Comments on this clone: In this CDR3 the conserved last residue, phenylalanine or tryptophan, is missing, so a read error is likely. This sequence joins TRBV3-1 (or the pseudogene TRBV3-2) and TRBJ1-6; 7 bases agree with TRBD1. There are 15 residues in the CDR3. V gave up 0 bases and J gave up 5 bases; unmatched junction bases: 1. The V gene's germline CDR1 is LGHDT and CDR2 YNNKEL (reference sequence). In DNA, the CDR3 is TGTGCCAGCAGCCAAGAAGACAGGGATAATTCACCCCTCCACCTT. Residues: CASSQEDRDNSPLHL.

The chain uses TRBV4-2 and TRBJ1-5, with 7 positions matching TRBD1. The ends lost 1 base at V and 3 bases at J; junction bases unmatched: 6. CDR1 and CDR2 from the germline V gene are LGHNA and YNFKEQ. This CDR3 is built from 16 residues. CDR3 DNA sequence: TGTGCCAGCAGCCAAGTTAAGCAGGGGGTCAATCAGCCCCAGCATTTT. Translation gives CASSQVKQGVNQPQHF.

This clone was picked up a small number of times. The chain combines TRBV30 with TRBJ1-6; D perhaps matches TRBD1 (6 bases). From germline, CDR1 is GTSNPN and CDR2 SVGIG (reference sequence). This CDR3 has 14 amino acids. Trimming took off 4 bases at V and 9 bases at J, with 16 bases between the two ends. The DNA of the CDR3 is TGTGCCTGGACAACTACCGGAGGGGGTTCACCCCTCCACTTT. Translating gives CAWTTTGGGSPLHF.

The CDR3 bases are TGTGCCAGCAGTTACTCCTACAGGGGATTCACCTACGAGCAGTACTTC. Translation gives CASSYSYRGFTYEQYF. The chain has TRBV6-5 and TRBJ2-7, with 7 bases aligning to TRBD1. Per the germline V gene, CDR1 is MNHEY and CDR2 is SVGAGI. CDR3 size: 16 residues. After removal of 0 bases from V and 2 bases from J, the junction contained 7 bases not matched to a gene.

V is TRBV6-6 and J is TRBJ1-4; the match to TRBD1 covers 9 bases. CDR1 and CDR2 from the germline V gene are MNHNY and SVGAGI (reference sequence). V trimming: 5 bases; J trimming: 6 bases; junction bases outside the gene matches: 13. The CDR3 consists of 17 residues. CDR3 nucleotides: TGTGCCAGCAGTCTTCTTTACAGGGGGCGGGTGGATGAAAAACTGTTTTTT. Residues: CASSLLYRGRVDEKLFF.

The genes are TRBV7-3 and TRBJ2-3, with D tentatively TRBD1 or TRBD2 (5 bases each). Germline V gives CDR1 SGHTA, CDR2 FQGTGA. The CDR3 loop spans 15 amino acids. V was cut by 4 bases and J by 3 bases, with 14 bases left in between. The CDR3: CASSSGTLATDTQYF. The CDR3 DNA sequence: TGTGCCAGCAGCTCTGGGACCCTGGCGACAGATACGCAGTATTTT.

V is TRBV5-1 and J is TRBJ1-1, with D unclear. The CDR3 has 14 residues. V lost 0 bases and J lost 0, with 6 bases in between. Germline values: CDR1 SGHRS, CDR2 YFSETQ. The CDR3 coding sequence is TGCGCCAGCAGCTTGGACAGATTGAACACTGAAGCTTTCTTT. Its translation: CASSLDRLNTEAFF.